This T cell receptor beta chain was observed in a study of molecular identifiers for immune sequencing clone quantification. Trimming took 3 bases from V and 0 from J; bases not matched to a gene: 14. The CDR3 sequence is 20 residues long. This clonotype has only a few counts. Its antigen is as yet unknown. Sorting defined naive CD8 T cells as CD8+CD4-CCR7+CD45RA+. The study, taken as a whole, reports: Beyond 20 RNA copies, clones held over 97% of effector molecules, compared with under 1% in naive cells. Barcode collisions between identical TCR molecules could shrink estimates of highly expanded clone sizes.

TCRdb itself ran the PCR reads through MiXCR, one entry per CDR3 protein. The sample lists approximately 590,000 distinct CDR3 sequences, less than 30% occurring once. V is TRBV23-1 and J is TRBJ1-6, with 7 positions matching TRBD1. TRBV23-1 is noted as an ORF with a role that remains uncertain. The receptor comes from a human donor in good health. Some libraries in this study had Jurkat cell RNA spiked in. The sample comprised naive CD8+ T cells from blood, with Jurkat cell RNA spiked in. The subset denotes: FACS-sorted CD8+CD4-CCR7+CD45RA+ naive T cells. CDR3 coding DNA: TGCGCCAGCAGTCACTATTGGACAGGTCTTCCGAGCTCCTATAATTCACCCCTCCACTTT. It is translated as CASSHYWTGLPSSYNSPLHF.